A single sample is the source of the 17 T cell receptor beta chains below, sequenced in a study of T cell responses to AZD1222 COVID-19 vaccine. The assay was immunoSEQ multiplex PCR, and TCRdb's table has in-frame clones only and misses some. This sample has a few hundred thousand clones, with approximately 93% found just once. The sequencing here drew on peripheral blood, taken on day 0 of AZD1222 vaccination. The source of these receptors is an adult in good health.

The chain links TRBV9 to TRBJ2-5; D is undetermined. The CDR3 totals 12 residues. Germline CDR1 reads SGDLS; CDR2 reads YYNGEE. The germline V and J ends were trimmed by 0 bases and 4 bases, with 4 bases remaining between them. The CDR3 region is CASSVVGETQYF. The DNA for the CDR3 is TGTGCCAGCAGCGTAGTAGGAGAGACCCAGTACTTC.

The V call is TRBV20-1, the J call TRBJ1-1, with D unclear. The length of the CDR3 is 15 residues. Germline CDR1 DFQATT, CDR2 SNEGSKA (reference sequence). The ends were cut back, 3 bases at V and 1 base at J, with 15 bases in the middle. CDR3 loop: CSASKPIRGNTEAFF. The CDR3 coding sequence is TGCAGTGCTAGTAAGCCGATACGGGGGAACACTGAAGCTTTCTTT.

The chain uses TRBV19 and TRBJ2-4; D is perhaps TRBD1 (6 bases). Germline assignment: CDR1 LNHDA and CDR2 SQIVND (reference sequence). Deletions cut 3 bases from V and 0 bases from J, with 9 bases between. This CDR3 region has 15 residues. CDR3 residues: CASSISGVAKNIQYF. The CDR3 bases are TGTGCCAGTAGTATTTCAGGGGTAGCCAAAAACATTCAGTACTTC.

This clone showed up just once. J is TRBJ2-1 and V is TRBV20-1; perhaps TRBD2 as D (6 bases). V dropped 3 bases and J dropped 10 bases, with 13 bases sitting between them. Germline V gives CDR1 DFQATT, CDR2 SNEGSKA (reference sequence). This CDR3 comprises 12 residues. The CDR3 region is CSASGWAGEQFF. The CDR3 DNA sequence: TGCAGTGCTAGTGGGTGGGCGGGGGAGCAGTTCTTC.

The rearrangement joins TRBV18 to TRBJ2-7, with unresolved D. The germline V and J ends were trimmed by 3 bases and 0 bases, with 15 bases remaining between them. The CDR3 spans 16 residues. CDR1 is KGHSH, CDR2 LQKENI, per germline. CDR3 coding DNA: TGTGCCAGCTCACCGGTCTCGACGGATGGCTCCTACGAGCAGTACTTC. This encodes CASSPVSTDGSYEQYF.

The sample holds one count of this clone. The J gene is TRBJ1-1, the V gene TRBV28; the D is unclear. The CDR3 is 15 amino acids. The ends were cut back, 3 bases at V and 1 base at J, with 12 bases in the middle. Germline CDR1 is MDHEN and CDR2 is SYDVKM. CDR3 sequence: CASSFPGAENTEAFF. The CDR3 DNA reads as TGTGCCAGCAGTTTCCCTGGAGCGGAGAACACTGAAGCTTTCTTT.

A single count supports this clone. This chain connects TRBV29-1 to TRBJ2-3; 8 nucleotides align to TRBD2. CDR1 is SQVTM and CDR2 is ANQGSEA in the germline V gene. The CDR3 is made up of 14 amino acids. The trim removed 7 bases at V and 6 bases at J, leaving 12 bases unmatched. CDR3 sequence (DNA): TGCAGCGCCCTGGGGCGGGGGGCAGGGGATACGCAGTATTTT. Encoded protein: CSALGRGAGDTQYF.

V is TRBV24-1 and J is TRBJ2-3; 7 bases fit TRBD1. V lost 3 bases to trimming and J lost 7 bases; unmatched junction nucleotides: 12. The germline V gene encodes CDR1 KGHDR and CDR2 SFDVKD. The CDR3 is made up of 16 amino acids. The DNA of the CDR3 is TGTGCCACCAGTGATCCGTGGACAGGAGAGGGATATACGCAGTATTTT. Translated, it gives CATSDPWTGEGYTQYF.

Concerning this clone itself: The sample holds other DNA sequences that translate to the same CDR3. V usage is TRBV3-1 (or the pseudogene TRBV3-2) and J usage is TRBJ2-3, with TRBD2 identical over 9 bases. CDR1 LGHDT and CDR2 YNNKEL come from the germline V gene (reference sequence). The CDR3 extends over 14 amino acids. The ends lost 4 bases at V and 4 bases at J; junction bases unmatched: 3. The DNA of the CDR3 is TGTGCCAGCAGCCCGGGACTAGCAGCAGATACGCAGTATTTT. Its protein is CASSPGLAADTQYF.

The chain uses TRBV28 and TRBJ2-2; D may be TRBD1 (5 bases). The germline V gene encodes CDR1 MDHEN and CDR2 SYDVKM. This CDR3 has 14 amino acids. Trimming pared 8 bases from V and 1 base from J, leaving 11 bases between. The CDR3, as DNA: TGTGCCAGCCAGGGCCGACTGAACACCGGGGAGCTGTTTTTT. Protein: CASQGRLNTGELFF.

The J gene is TRBJ1-2, the V gene TRBV10-3, with D maybe TRBD1 (5 bases). The germline V gene has CDR1 ENHRY and CDR2 SYGVKD. The V end lost 8 bases, the J end lost 4 bases, and 14 bases lay between the germline ends. This CDR3 is 13 amino acids long. CDR3 in amino acids: CAIGGRALYGYTF. CDR3 nucleotides: TGTGCCATCGGTGGCAGGGCTCTCTATGGCTACACCTTC.

V and J are TRBV5-6 and TRBJ1-2, with 11 nucleotides matching TRBD1. There are 14 residues in the CDR3. V shed 5 bases, J shed 4 bases, and the junction held 4 bases outside the gene matches. Germline values: CDR1 SGHDT, CDR2 YYEEEE. The CDR3 reads CASRRTGGTYGYTF. DNA for the CDR3: TGTGCCAGCAGACGGACAGGGGGCACCTATGGCTACACCTTC. Drawing the rest from reference TRBV5-6 and TRBJ1-2, the complete variable domain is DAGVTQSPTHLIKTRGQQVTLRCSPKSGHDTVSWYQQALGQGPQFIFQYYEEEERQRGNFPDRFSGHQFPNYSSELNVNALLLGDSALYLCASRRTGGTYGYTFGSGTRLTVV.

In its sample, this clone was seen once. The J gene is TRBJ1-1, the V gene TRBV5-1; 10 bases are shared with TRBD1. This CDR3 comprises 14 residues. Trimming removed 6 bases from V and 5 bases from J; junction bases left unmatched: 7. Germline loops: CDR1 SGHRS, CDR2 YFSETQ. The CDR3 nucleotides are TGCGCCAGCACCCGGGACAGGGGTTATACTGAAGCTTTCTTT. Translation: CASTRDRGYTEAFF.

The rearrangement joins TRBV5-1 to TRBJ2-7, with unresolved D. Per germline, CDR1 SGHRS and CDR2 YFSETQ. The CDR3 consists of 15 residues. Trimming stripped 0 bases from V and 2 bases from J, with 12 bases between. CDR3 DNA sequence: TGCGCCAGCAGCTTGGACTCCCAAATACCCTACGAGCAGTACTTC. This sequence encodes CASSLDSQIPYEQYF. Supplemented by reference TRBV5-1 and TRBJ2-7, the full variable domain reads KAGVTQTPRYLIKTRGQQVTLSCSPISGHRSVSWYQQTPGQGLQFLFEYFSETQRNKGNFPGRFSGRQFSNSRSEMNVSTLELGDSALYLCASSLDSQIPYEQYFGPGTRLTVT.

The CDR3 DNA reads as TGTGCCAGCAGTTACCGGGCAGGACGGGGCACTGAAGCTTTCTTT. This gives the protein CASSYRAGRGTEAFF. The chain combines TRBV6-6 with TRBJ1-1; no clear D gene. V was trimmed by 2 bases and J by 4 bases, leaving 14 bases between them. CDR1 and CDR2 from the germline V gene are MNHNY and SVGAGI (reference sequence). The CDR3 is made up of 15 amino acids.

V usage is TRBV5-1 and J usage is TRBJ2-2; TRBD2 aligns across 9 bases. The germline V gene has CDR1 SGHRS and CDR2 YFSETQ. J was trimmed by 2 bases and V by 2 bases; bases with no gene match: 1. The CDR3 is made up of 15 amino acids. The DNA for the CDR3 is TGCGCCAGCAGCTTAGGGACTAGCAACACCGGGGAGCTGTTTTTT. Protein sequence: CASSLGTSNTGELFF.

This chain connects TRBV13 to TRBJ1-1; D gene uncertain. There are 13 residues in the CDR3. CDR1 is PRHDT and CDR2 is FYEKMQ in the germline V gene (reference sequence). V was shortened by 5 bases and J by 6 bases, with 13 bases between the two germline ends. DNA for the CDR3: TGTGCCAGCAGCGGGAAACTTGGGGCTGAAGCTTTCTTT. Translating gives CASSGKLGAEAFF.